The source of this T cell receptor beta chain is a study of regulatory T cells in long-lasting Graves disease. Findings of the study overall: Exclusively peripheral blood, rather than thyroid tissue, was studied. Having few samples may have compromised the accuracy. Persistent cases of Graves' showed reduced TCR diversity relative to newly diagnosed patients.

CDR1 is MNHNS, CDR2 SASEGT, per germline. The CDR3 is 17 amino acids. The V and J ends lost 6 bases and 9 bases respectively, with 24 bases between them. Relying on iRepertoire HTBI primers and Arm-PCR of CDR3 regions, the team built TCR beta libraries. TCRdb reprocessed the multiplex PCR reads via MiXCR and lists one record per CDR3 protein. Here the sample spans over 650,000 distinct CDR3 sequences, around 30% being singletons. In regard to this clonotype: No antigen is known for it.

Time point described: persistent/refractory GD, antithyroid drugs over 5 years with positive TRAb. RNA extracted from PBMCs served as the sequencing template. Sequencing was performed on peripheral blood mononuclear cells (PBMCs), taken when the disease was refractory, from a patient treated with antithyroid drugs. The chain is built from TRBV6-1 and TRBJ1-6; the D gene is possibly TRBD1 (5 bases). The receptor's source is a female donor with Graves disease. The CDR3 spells CASRTSPNDSGTSPLHF. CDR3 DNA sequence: TGTGCCAGCAGAACCTCTCCGAATGACTCAGGGACTTCACCCCTCCACTTT.